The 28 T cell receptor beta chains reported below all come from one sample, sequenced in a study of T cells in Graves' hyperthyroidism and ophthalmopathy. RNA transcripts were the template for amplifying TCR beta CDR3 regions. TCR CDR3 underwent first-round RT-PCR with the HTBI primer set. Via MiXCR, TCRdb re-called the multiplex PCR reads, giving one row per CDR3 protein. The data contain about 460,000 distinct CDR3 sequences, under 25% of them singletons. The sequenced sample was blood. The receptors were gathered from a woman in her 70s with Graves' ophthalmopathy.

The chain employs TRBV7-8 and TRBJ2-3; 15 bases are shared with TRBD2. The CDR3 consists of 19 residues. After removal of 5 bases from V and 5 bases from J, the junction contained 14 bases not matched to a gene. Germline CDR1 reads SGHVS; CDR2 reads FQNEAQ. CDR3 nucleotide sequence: TGTGCCAGCAGCACCCGGACTAGCGGGAGGGCCCATCGTAGAGATACGCAGTATTTT. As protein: CASSTRTSGRAHRRDTQYF.

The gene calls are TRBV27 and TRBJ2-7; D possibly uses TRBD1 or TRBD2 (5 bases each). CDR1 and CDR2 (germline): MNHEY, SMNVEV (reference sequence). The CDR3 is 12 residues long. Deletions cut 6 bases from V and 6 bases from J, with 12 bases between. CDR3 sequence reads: CASRVSGTEQYF. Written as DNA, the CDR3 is TGTGCCAGCAGGGTCTCAGGGACCGAGCAGTACTTC.

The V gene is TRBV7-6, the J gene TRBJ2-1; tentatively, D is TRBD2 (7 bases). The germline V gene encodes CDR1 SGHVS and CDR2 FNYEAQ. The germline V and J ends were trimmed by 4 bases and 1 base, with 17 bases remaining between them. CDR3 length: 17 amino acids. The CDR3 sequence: CASSSPGGAFSYNEQFF. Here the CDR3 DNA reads TGTGCCAGCAGCTCACCGGGGGGCGCTTTTTCCTACAATGAGCAGTTCTTC.

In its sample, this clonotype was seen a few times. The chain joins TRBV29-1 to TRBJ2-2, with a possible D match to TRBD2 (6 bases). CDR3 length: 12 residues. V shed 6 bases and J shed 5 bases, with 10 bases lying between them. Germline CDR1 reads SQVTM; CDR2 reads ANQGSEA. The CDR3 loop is CSVGTETGELFF. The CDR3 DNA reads TGCAGCGTGGGGACTGAGACCGGGGAGCTGTTTTTT.

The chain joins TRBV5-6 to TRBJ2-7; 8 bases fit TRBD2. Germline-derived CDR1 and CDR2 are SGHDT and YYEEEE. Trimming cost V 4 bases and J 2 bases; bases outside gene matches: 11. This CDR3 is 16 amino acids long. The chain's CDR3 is CASSPPGGQGTYEQYF. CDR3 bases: TGTGCCAGCAGCCCACCGGGAGGGCAGGGGACCTACGAGCAGTACTTC.

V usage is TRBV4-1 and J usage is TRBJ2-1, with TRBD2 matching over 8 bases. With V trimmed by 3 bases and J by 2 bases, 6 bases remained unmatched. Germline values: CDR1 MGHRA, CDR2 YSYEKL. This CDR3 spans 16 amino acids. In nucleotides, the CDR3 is TGCGCCAGCAGCCACCTTAGCGGGACCACCTACAATGAGCAGTTCTTC. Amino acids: CASSHLSGTTYNEQFF.

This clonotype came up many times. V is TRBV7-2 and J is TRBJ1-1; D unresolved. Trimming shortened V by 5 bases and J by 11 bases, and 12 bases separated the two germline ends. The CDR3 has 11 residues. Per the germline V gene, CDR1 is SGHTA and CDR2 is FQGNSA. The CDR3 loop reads CASSIGPRAFF. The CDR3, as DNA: TGTGCCAGCAGCATCGGCCCCCGTGCTTTCTTT.

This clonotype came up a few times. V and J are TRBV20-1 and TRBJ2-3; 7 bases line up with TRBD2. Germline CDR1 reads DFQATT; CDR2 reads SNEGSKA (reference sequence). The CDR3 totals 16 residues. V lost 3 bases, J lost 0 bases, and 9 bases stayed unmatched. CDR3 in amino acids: CSASPSPSGSTDTQYF. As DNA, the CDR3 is TGCAGTGCTAGCCCTAGCCCTAGCGGTAGCACAGATACGCAGTATTTT.

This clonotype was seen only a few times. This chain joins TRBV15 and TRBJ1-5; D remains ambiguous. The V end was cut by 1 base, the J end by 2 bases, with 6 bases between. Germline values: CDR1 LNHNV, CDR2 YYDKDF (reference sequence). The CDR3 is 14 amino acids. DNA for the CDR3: TGTGCCACCAGCAGAGTGGGCGGCAATCAGCCCCAGCATTTT. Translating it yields CATSRVGGNQPQHF.

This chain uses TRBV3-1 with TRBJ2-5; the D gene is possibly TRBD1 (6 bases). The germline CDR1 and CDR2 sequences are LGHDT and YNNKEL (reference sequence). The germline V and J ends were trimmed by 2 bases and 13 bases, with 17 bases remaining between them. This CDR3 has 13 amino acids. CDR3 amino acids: CASSQSPDSRSYF. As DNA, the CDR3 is TGTGCCAGCAGCCAATCGCCGGACAGCAGATCGTACTTC.

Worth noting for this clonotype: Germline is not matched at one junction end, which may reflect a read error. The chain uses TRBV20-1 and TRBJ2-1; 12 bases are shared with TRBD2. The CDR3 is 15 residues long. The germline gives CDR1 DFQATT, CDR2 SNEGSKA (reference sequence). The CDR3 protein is CSTSPPLAGGGEQFF. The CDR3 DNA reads TGCAGTACTAGCCCCCCGCTAGCGGGAGGGGGTGAGCAGTTCTTC.

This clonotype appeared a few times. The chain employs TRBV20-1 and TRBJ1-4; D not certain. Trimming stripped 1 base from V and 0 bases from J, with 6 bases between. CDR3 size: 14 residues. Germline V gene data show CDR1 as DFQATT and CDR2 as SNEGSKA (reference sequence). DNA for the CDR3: TGCAGTGCTAGAGGGGCAGCAACTAATGAAAAACTGTTTTTT. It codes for CSARGAATNEKLFF.

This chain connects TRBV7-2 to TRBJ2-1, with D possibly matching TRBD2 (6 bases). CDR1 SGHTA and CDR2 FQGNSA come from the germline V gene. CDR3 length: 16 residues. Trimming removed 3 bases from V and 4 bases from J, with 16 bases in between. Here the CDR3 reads CASSLAGGTDYNEQFF. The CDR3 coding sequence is TGTGCCAGCAGCTTGGCTGGCGGGACCGATTACAATGAGCAGTTCTTC.

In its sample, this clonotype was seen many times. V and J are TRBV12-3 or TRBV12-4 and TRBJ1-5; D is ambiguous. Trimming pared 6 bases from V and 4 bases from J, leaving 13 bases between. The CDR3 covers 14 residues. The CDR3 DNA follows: TGTGCCAGCAGACCCGGACCAGAGAATCAGCCCCAGCATTTT. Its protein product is CASRPGPENQPQHF.

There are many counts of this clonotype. CDR3 residues: CASSSGGAGEKLFF. As DNA, the CDR3 is TGTGCCAGCAGCTCAGGGGGGGCCGGAGAAAAACTGTTTTTT. The chain links TRBV28 to TRBJ1-4; TRBD1 matches 7 bases. Germline V gene data show CDR1 as MDHEN and CDR2 as SYDVKM. Unmatched junction bases numbered 9, after V lost 6 bases and J lost 8 bases. This CDR3 is 14 amino acids long.

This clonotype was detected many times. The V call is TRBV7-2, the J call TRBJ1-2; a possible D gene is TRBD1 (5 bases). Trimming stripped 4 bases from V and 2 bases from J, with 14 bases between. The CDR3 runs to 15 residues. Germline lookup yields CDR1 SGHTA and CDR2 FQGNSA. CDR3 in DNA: TGTGCCAGCAGCTCAGCCGGGACCCCCAACTATGGCTACACCTTC. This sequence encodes CASSSAGTPNYGYTF.

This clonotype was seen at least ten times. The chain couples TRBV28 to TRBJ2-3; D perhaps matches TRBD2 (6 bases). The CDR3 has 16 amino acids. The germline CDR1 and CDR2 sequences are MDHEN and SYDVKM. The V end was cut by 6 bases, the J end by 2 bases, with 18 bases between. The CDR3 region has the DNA TGTGCCAGCAGGGGGTTCCGGGACTGGGTCACAGATACGCAGTATTTT. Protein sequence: CASRGFRDWVTDTQYF.

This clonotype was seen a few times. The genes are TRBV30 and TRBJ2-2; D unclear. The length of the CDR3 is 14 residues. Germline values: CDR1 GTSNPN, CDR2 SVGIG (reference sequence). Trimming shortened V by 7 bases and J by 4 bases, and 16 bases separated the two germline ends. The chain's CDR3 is CALGKQILTGELFF. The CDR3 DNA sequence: TGTGCCTTGGGAAAGCAGATCCTCACCGGGGAGCTGTTTTTT.

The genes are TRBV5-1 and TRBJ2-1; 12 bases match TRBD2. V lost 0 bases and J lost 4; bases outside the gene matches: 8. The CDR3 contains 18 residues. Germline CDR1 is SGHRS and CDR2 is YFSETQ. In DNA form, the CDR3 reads TGCGCCAGCAGCTTGGTGGGGGGACTAGCGGGCTCTTACAATGAGCAGTTCTTC. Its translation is CASSLVGGLAGSYNEQFF. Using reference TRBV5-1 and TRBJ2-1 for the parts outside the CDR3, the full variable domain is KAGVTQTPRYLIKTRGQQVTLSCSPISGHRSVSWYQQTPGQGLQFLFEYFSETQRNKGNFPGRFSGRQFSNSRSEMNVSTLELGDSALYLCASSLVGGLAGSYNEQFFGPGTRLTVL.

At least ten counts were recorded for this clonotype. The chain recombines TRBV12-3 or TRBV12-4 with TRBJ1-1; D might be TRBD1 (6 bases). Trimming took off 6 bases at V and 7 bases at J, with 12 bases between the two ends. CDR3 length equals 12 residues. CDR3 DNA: TGTGCCAGCAGCTCGGACAGCCTTGAAGCTTTCTTT. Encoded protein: CASSSDSLEAFF.

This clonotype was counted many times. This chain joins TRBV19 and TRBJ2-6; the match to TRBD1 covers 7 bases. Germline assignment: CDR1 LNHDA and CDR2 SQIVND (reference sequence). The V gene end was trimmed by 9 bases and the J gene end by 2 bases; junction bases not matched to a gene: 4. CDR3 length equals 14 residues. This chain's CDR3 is CASQDRAGANVLTF. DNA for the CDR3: TGTGCCAGCCAAGACAGGGCTGGGGCCAACGTCCTGACTTTC.

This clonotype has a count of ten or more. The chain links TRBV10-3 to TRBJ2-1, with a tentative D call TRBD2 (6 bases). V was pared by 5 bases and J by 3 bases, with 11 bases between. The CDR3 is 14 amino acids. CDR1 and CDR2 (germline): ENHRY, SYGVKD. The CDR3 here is CAISQQDYYNEQFF. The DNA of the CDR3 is TGTGCCATCAGTCAGCAGGACTACTACAATGAGCAGTTCTTC.

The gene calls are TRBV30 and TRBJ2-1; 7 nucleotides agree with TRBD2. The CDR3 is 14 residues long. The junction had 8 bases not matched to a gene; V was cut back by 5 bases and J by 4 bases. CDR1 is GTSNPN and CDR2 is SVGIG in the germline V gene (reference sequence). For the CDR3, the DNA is TGTGCCTGGGGAAAAGCGGGAAGATACAATGAGCAGTTCTTC. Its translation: CAWGKAGRYNEQFF. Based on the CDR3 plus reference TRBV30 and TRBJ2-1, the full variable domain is SQTIHQWPATLVQPVGSPLSLECTVEGTSNPNLYWYRQAAGRGLQLLFYSVGIGQISSEVPQNLSASRPQDRQFILSSKKLLLSDSGFYLCAWGKAGRYNEQFFGPGTRLTVL.

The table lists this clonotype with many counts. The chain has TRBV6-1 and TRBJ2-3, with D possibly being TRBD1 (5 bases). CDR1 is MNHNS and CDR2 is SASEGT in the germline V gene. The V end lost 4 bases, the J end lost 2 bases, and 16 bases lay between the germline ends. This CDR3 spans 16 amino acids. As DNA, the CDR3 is TGTGCCAGCAGTGGTCAACTGGACAAACACACAGATACGCAGTATTTT. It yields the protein CASSGQLDKHTDTQYF.

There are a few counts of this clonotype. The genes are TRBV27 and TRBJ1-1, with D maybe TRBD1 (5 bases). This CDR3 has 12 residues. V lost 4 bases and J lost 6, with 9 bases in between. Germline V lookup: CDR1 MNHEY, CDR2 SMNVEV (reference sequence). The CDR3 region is CASSSQGSEAFF. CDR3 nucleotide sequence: TGTGCCAGCAGTTCTCAGGGTTCTGAAGCTTTCTTT.

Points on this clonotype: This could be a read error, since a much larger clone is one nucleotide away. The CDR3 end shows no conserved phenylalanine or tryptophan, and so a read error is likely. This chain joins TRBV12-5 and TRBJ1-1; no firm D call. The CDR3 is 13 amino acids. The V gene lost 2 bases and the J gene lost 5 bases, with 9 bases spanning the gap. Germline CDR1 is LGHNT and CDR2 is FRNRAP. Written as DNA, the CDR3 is TGTGCTAGTGGTTTGCTAATGACTACTGAAGCTTTCCTT. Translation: CASGLLMTTEAFL.

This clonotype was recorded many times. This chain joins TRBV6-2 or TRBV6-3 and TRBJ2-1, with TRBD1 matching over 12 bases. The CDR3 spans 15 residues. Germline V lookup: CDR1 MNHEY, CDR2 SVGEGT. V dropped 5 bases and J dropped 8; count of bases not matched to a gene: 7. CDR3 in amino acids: CASSPGQGAIDEQFF. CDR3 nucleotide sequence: TGTGCCAGCAGTCCGGGACAGGGGGCGATCGATGAGCAGTTCTTC.

The CDR3 region is CASSVVGHSTDTQYF. In DNA form, the CDR3 reads TGTGCCAGCAGCGTAGTGGGACACAGTACAGATACGCAGTATTTT. The V and J genes are TRBV9 and TRBJ2-3; possible D gene TRBD1, 6 bases. In germline, CDR1 is SGDLS, CDR2 YYNGEE. Trimming removed 0 bases from V and 3 bases from J, with 11 bases in between. The CDR3 runs to 15 residues. Full variable domain (missing parts from reference TRBV9 and TRBJ2-3): DSGVTQTPKHLITATGQRVTLRCSPRSGDLSVYWYQQSLDQGLQFLIQYYNGEERAKGNILERFSAQQFPDLHSELNLSSLELGDSALYFCASSVVGHSTDTQYFGPGTRLTVL.